A single T cell receptor (beta chain) is shown here with its context. The record originates from a study of T cells in Graves' hyperthyroidism and ophthalmopathy. Isolation of PBMCs was performed on approximately 10 ml fresh peripheral blood. TCR beta CDR3 region amplification was performed from RNA transcripts. During a first-round RT-PCR of the TCR CDR3, the HTBI primer set was used. TCRdb redid the calling of the multiplex PCR reads with MiXCR, one entry per CDR3 protein. The sample shows more than 650,000 distinct CDR3 sequences, approximately 15% of them seen only once. Germline lookup yields CDR1 SNHLY and CDR2 FYNNEI. Trimming took off 11 bases at V and 3 bases at J, with 11 bases between the two ends. This CDR3 has 12 amino acids.

The sample taken for sequencing was blood. The sequence was obtained from a woman between 18 and 29 years old with Graves' hyperthyroidism. The chain combines TRBV2 with TRBJ2-1; tentative D call: TRBD2 (7 bases). CDR3 DNA: TGTGCCGGGAGGGGGAACTACAATGAGCAGTTCTTC. Residues: CAGRGNYNEQFF. Combining the CDR3 with reference TRBV2 and TRBJ2-1 gives the whole variable domain EPEVTQTPSHQVTQMGQEVILRCVPISNHLYFYWYRQILGQKVEFLVSFYNNEISEKSEIFDDQFSVERPDGSNFTLKIRSTKLEDSAMYFCAGRGNYNEQFFGPGTRLTVL.